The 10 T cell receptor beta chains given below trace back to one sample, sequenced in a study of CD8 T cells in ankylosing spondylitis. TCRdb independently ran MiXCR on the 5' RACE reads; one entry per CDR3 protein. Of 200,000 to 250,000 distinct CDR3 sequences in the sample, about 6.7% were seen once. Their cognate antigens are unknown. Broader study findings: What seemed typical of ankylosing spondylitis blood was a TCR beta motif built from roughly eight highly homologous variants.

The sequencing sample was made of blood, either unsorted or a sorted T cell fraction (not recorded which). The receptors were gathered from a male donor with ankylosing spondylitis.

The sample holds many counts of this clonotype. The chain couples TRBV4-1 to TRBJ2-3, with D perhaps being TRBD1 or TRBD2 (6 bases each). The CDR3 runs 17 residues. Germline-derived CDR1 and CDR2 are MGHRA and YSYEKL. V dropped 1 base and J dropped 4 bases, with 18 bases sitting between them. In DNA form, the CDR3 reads TGCGCCAGCAGCCAAGGACGCCGAAGAGGGGGGCCAGATACGCAGTATTTT. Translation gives CASSQGRRRGGPDTQYF.

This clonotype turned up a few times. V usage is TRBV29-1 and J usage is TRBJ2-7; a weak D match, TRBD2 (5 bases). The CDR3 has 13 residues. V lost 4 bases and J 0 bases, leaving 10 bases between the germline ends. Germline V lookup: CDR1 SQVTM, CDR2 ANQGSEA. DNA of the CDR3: TGCAGCGTTGTAACGGGGAGCTCCTACGAGCAGTACTTC. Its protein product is CSVVTGSSYEQYF.

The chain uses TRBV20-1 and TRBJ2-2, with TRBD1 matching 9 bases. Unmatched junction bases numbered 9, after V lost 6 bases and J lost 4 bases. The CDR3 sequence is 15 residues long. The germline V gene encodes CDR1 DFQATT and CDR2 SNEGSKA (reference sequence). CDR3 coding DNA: TGCAGTGCCCCGGGACAGGGACCTACCACCGGGGAGCTGTTTTTT. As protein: CSAPGQGPTTGELFF.

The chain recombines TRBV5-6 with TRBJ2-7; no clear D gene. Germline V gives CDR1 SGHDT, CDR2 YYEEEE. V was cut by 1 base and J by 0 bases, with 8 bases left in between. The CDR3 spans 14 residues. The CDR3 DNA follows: TGTGCCAGCAGCTTGAAGTTTAGCTCCTACGAGCAGTACTTC. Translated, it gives CASSLKFSSYEQYF.

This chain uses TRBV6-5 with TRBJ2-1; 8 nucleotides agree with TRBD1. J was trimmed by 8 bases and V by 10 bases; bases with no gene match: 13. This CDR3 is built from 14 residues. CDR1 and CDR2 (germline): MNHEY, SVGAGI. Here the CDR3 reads CATMIWTGPHEQFF. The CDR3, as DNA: TGTGCCACCATGATCTGGACAGGGCCCCATGAGCAGTTCTTC.

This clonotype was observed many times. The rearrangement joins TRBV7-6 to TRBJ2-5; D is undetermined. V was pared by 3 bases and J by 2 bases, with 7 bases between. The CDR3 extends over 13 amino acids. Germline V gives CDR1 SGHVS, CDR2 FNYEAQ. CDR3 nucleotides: TGTGCCAGCAGCTTTCTGATTCAAGAGACCCAGTACTTC. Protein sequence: CASSFLIQETQYF. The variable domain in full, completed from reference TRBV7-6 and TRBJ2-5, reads GAGVSQSPRYKVTKRGQDVALRCDPISGHVSLYWYRQALGQGPEFLTYFNYEAQQDKSGLPNDRFSAERPEGSISTLTIQRTEQRDSAMYRCASSFLIQETQYFGPGTRLLVL.

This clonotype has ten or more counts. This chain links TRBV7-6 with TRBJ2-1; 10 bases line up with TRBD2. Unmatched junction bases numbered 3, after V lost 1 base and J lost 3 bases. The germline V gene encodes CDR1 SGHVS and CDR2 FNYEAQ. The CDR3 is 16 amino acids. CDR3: CASSLDIAGGYNEQFF. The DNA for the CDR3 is TGTGCCAGCAGCTTAGACATAGCGGGGGGCTACAATGAGCAGTTCTTC.

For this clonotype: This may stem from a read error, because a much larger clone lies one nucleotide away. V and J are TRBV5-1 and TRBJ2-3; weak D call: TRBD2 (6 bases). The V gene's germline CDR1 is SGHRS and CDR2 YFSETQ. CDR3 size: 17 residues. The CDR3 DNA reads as TGCGTCAGCAGCTTGGAAAACGTATGGTTCGGGGGAGATACGCAGTATTTT. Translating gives CVSSLENVWFGGDTQYF.

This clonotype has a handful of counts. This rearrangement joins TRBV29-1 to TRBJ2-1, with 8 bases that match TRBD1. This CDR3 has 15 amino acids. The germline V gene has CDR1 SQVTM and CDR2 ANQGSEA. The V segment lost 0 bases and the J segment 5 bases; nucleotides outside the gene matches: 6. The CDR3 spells CSVEEGQGANNEQFF. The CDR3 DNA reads TGCAGCGTTGAAGAAGGGCAGGGGGCAAACAATGAGCAGTTCTTC.

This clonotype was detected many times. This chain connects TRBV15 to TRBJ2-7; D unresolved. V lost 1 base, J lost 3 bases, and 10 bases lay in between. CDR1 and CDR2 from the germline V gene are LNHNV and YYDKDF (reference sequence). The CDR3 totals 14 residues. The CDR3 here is CATSRGGSRYEQYF. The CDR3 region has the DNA TGTGCCACCAGCAGAGGTGGGTCCCGCTACGAGCAGTACTTC.